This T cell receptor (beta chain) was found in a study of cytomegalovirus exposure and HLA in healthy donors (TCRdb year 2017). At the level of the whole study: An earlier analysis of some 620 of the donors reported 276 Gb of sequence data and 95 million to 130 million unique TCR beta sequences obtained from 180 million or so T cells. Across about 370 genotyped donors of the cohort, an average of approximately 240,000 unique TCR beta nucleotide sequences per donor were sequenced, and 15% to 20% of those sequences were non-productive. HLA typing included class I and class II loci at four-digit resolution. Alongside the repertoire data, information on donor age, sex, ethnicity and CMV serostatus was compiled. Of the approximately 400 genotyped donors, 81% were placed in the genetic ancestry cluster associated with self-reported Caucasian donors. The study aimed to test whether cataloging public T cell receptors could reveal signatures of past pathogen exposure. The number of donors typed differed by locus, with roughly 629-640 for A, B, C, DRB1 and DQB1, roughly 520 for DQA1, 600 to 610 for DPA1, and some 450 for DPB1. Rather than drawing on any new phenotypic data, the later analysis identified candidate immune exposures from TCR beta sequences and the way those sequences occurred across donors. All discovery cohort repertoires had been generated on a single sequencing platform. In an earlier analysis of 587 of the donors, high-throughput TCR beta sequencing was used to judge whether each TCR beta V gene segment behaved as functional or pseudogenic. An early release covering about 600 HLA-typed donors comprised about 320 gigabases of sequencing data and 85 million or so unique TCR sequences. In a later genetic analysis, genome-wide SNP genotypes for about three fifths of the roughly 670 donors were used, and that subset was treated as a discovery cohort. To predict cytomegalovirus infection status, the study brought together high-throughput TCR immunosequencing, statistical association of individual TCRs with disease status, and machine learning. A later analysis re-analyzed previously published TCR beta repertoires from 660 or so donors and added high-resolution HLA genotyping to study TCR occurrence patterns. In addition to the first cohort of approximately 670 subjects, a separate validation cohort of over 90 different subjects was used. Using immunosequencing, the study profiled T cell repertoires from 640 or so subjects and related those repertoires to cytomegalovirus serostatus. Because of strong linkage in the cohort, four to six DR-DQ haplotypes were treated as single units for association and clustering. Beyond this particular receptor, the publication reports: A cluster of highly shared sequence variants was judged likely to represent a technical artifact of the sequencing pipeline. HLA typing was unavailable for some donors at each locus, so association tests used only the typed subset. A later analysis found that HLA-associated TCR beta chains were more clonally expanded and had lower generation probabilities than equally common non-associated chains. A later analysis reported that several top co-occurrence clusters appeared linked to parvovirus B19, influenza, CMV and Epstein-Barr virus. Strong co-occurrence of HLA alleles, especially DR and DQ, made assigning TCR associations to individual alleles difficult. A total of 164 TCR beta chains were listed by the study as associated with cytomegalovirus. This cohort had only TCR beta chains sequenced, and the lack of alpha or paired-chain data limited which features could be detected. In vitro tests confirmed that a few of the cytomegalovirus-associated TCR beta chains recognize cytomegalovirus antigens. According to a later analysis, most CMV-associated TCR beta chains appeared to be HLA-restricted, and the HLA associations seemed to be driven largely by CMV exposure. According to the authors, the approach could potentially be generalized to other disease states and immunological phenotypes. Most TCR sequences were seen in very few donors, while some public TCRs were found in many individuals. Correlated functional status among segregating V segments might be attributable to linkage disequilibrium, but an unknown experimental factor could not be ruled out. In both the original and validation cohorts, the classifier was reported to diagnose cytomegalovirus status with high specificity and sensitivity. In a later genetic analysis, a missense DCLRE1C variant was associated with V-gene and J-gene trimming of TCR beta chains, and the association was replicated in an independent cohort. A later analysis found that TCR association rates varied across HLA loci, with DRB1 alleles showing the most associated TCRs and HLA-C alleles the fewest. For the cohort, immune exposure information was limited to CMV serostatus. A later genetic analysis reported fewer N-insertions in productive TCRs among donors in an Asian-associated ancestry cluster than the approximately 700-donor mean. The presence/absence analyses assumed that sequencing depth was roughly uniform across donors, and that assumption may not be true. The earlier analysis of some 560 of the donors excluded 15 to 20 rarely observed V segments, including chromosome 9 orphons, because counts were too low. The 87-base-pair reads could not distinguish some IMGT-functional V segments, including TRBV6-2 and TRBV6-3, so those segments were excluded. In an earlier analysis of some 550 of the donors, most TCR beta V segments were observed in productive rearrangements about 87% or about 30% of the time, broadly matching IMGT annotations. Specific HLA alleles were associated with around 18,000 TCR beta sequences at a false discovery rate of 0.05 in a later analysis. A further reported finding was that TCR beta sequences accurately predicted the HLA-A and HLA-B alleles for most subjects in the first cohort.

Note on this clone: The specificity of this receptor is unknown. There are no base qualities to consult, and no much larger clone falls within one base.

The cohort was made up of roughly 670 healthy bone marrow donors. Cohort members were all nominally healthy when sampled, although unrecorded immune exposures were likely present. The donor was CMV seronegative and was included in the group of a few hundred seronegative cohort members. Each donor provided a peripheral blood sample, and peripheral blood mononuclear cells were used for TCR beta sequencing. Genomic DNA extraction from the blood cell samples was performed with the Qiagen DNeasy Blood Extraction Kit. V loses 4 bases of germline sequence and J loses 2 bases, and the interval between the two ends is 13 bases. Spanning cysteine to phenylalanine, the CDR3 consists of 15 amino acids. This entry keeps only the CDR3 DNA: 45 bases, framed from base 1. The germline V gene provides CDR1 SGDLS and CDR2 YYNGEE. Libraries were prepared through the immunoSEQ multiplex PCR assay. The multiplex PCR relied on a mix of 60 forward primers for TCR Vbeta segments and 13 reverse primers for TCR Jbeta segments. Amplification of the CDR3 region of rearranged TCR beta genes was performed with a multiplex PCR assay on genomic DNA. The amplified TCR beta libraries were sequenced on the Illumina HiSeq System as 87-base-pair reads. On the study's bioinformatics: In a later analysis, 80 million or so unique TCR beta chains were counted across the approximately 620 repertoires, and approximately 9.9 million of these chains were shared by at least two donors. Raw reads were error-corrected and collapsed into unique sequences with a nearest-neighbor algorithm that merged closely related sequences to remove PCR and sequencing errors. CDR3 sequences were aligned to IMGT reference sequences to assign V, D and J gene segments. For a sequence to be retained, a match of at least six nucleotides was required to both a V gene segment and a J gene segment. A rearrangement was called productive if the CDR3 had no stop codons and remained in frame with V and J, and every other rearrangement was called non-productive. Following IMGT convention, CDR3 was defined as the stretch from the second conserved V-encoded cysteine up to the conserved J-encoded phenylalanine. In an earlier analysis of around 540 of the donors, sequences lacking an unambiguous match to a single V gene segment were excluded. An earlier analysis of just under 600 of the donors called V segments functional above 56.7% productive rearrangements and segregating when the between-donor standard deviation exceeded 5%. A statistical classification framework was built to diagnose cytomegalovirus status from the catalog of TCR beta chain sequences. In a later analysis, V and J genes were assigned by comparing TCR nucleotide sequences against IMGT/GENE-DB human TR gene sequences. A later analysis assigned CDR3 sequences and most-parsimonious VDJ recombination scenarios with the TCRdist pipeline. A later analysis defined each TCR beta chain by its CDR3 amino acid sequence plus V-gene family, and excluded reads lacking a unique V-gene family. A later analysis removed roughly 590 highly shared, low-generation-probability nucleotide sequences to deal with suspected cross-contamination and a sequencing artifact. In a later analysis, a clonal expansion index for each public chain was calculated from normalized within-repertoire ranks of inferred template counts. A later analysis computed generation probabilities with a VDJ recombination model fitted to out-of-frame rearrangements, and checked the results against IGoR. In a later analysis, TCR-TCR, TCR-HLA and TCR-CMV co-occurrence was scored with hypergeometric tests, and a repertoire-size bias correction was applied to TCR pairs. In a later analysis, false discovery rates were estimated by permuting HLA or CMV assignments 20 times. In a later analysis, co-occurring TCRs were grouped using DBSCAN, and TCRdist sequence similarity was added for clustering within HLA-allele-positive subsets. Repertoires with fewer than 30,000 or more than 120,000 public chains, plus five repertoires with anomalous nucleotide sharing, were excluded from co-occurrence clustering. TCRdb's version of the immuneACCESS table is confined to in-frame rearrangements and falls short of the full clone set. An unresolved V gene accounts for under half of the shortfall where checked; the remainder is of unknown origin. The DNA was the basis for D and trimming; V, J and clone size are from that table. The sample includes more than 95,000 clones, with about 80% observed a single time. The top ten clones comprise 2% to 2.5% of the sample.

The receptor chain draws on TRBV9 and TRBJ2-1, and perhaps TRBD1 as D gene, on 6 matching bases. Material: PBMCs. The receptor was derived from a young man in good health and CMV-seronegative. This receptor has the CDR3 CASSPTGVTYNEQFF. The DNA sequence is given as TGTGCCAGCAGCCCGACAGGAGTTACCTACAATGAGCAGTTCTTC.